The present TCR beta chain was sequenced within a study of PD-1 blockade in classical Hodgkin lymphoma. Study-wide context: Nivolumab dosed at 3 mg/kg went to patients intravenously every 2 weeks.

Patients all relapsed after autologous stem cell transplantation, and there was variation in brentuximab vedotin exposure. The study recorded best responses of complete response, partial response or progressive disease. Study observations and caveats: The diversity seen at baseline in complete responders resembled that of newly diagnosed patients.

J lost 5 bases, V lost 7 bases, and 5 bases had no gene match. CDR1 is MNHNS and CDR2 is SASEGT in the germline V gene. This CDR3 region has 14 residues. A remark on this clone: Its antigen is unknown.

Here immunoSEQ multiplex PCR was the method, and the copy in TCRdb shows in-frame clones only, minus some. Of about 23,000 clones listed, over 70% were seen once; the top ten hold roughly 17%. This chain joins TRBV6-1 and TRBJ2-4; 10 bases match TRBD1. This clonotype was obtained from a human donor with classical Hodgkin lymphoma. Sequencing used peripheral blood mononuclear cells (PBMCs), obtained before the second cycle of nivolumab. DNA for the CDR3: TGTGCCAGCACCCGGGACAGGGGACAAAACATTCAGTACTTC. As protein: CASTRDRGQNIQYF.